Shown below are 28 T cell receptor beta chains from a single sample sequenced in a study of blood T cell repertoires in COVID-19. Clones were sequenced by immunoSEQ multiplex PCR, and TCRdb holds only the in-frame ones, with some missing. The data contain tens of thousands of clones, 84% of them singletons. Specimen: peripheral blood. The receptors were gathered from a man aged 50-59 years with acute or convalescent COVID-19.

The rearrangement uses TRBV24-1 and TRBJ2-5; possible D gene TRBD2, 5 bases. The length of the CDR3 is 15 residues. V lost 3 bases and J 1 base, leaving 11 bases between the germline ends. Germline V lookup: CDR1 KGHDR, CDR2 SFDVKD. Written as DNA, the CDR3 is TGTGCCACCAGTGATGCCACCGGGATCCAAGAGACCCAGTACTTC. Translated: CATSDATGIQETQYF.

This clone was found once. J is TRBJ2-7 and V is TRBV5-5, with 9 bases matching TRBD1. The CDR3 runs to 16 residues. Germline values: CDR1 SGHKS, CDR2 YYEKEE (reference sequence). V lost 1 base and J lost 2; bases outside the gene matches: 7. The CDR3 DNA reads TGTGCCAGCAGCTTGTCCGCCGGACAGGGGCCCTACGAGCAGTACTTC. Translating it yields CASSLSAGQGPYEQYF.

The count of this clone is one. The CDR3: CAWITPSGYTDTQYF. The CDR3 DNA sequence: TGTGCCTGGATTACCCCTAGCGGTTACACAGATACGCAGTATTTT. The genes are TRBV30 and TRBJ2-3; 7 bases fit TRBD2. V dropped 4 bases and J dropped 2; count of bases not matched to a gene: 9. Per germline, CDR1 GTSNPN and CDR2 SVGIG (reference sequence). This CDR3 spans 15 amino acids.

This chain joins TRBV7-9 and TRBJ1-2; TRBD1 matches at 7 bases. This CDR3 contains 16 residues. V shed 4 bases, J shed 4 bases, and the junction held 12 bases outside the gene matches. Germline values: CDR1 SEHNR, CDR2 FQNEAQ (reference sequence). In DNA form, the CDR3 reads TGTGCCAGCAGCTGGGATAGACAGGGCGGAGGCTATGGCTACACCTTC. Translation gives CASSWDRQGGGYGYTF.

The rearrangement joins TRBV4-1 to TRBJ1-1; D is uncertain. The germline V gene has CDR1 MGHRA and CDR2 YSYEKL. Trimming pared 4 bases from V and 4 bases from J, leaving 19 bases between. This CDR3 is built from 16 residues. CDR3 amino acids: CASSRLSGFGGTEAFF. CDR3 in DNA: TGCGCCAGCAGCCGCCTTTCGGGGTTTGGCGGCACTGAAGCTTTCTTT.

The gene calls are TRBV5-6 and TRBJ2-6, with D possibly being TRBD2 (6 bases). Germline-derived CDR1 and CDR2 are SGHDT and YYEEEE. V lost 3 bases and J 0 bases, leaving 13 bases between the germline ends. The CDR3 extends over 17 amino acids. This CDR3 reads CASSWGVYVSGANVLTF. Here the CDR3 DNA reads TGTGCCAGCAGCTGGGGGGTATACGTCTCTGGGGCCAACGTCCTGACTTTC.

This chain connects TRBV5-1 to TRBJ2-7, with 9 bases lining up with TRBD1. V dropped 4 bases and J dropped 4; count of bases not matched to a gene: 9. The CDR3 extends over 15 amino acids. Germline loops: CDR1 SGHRS, CDR2 YFSETQ. CDR3: CASSRTGAAQYEQYF. The CDR3 nucleotides read TGCGCCAGCAGCCGGACAGGGGCAGCGCAGTACGAGCAGTACTTC.

This rearrangement joins TRBV6-6 to TRBJ1-5; D may be TRBD1 (5 bases). CDR3 length: 15 residues. V was cut by 5 bases and J by 0 bases, with 11 bases left in between. Germline V gene sequence: CDR1 MNHNY, CDR2 SVGAGI (reference sequence). Here the CDR3 reads CASSPGSDSNQPQHF. The CDR3 DNA reads TGTGCCAGCAGTCCAGGGTCGGATAGCAATCAGCCCCAGCATTTT.

This rearrangement joins TRBV6-2 or TRBV6-3 to TRBJ2-2; possible D gene TRBD2, 6 bases. This CDR3 is 16 amino acids long. Germline V gene sequence: CDR1 MNHEY, CDR2 SVGEGT. Between the trimmed V and J ends, which lost 6 bases and 5 bases, there was a span of 19 bases. CDR3 region: CASSPPPRGTTGELFF. CDR3 sequence (DNA): TGTGCCAGCAGCCCACCCCCACGCGGGACTACCGGGGAGCTGTTTTTT.

The rearrangement links TRBV15 to TRBJ1-6, with no clear D. Germline CDR1 reads LNHNV; CDR2 reads YYDKDF (reference sequence). This CDR3 is 13 amino acids long. V was clipped by 0 bases and J by 9 bases, with 6 bases between them. The CDR3 loop reads CATSRERGSPLHF. The CDR3 DNA follows: TGTGCCACCAGCAGAGAGCGGGGTTCACCCCTCCACTTT.

The rearrangement uses TRBV6-5 and TRBJ2-1; 16 nucleotides line up with TRBD2. This CDR3 contains 15 residues. Trimming at V came to 8 bases and at J to 14 bases, leaving 12 bases not matched to a gene. Germline CDR1 MNHEY, CDR2 SVGAGI. CDR3 coding DNA: TGTGCCAGCGTCCTAGAGGGACTAGCGGGGGGGAGGGAGTTCTTC. Translated, it gives CASVLEGLAGGREFF.

For the CDR3, the DNA is TGTGCCACTACAGGGGTTAACCACGAGCAGTACTTC. This translates into CATTGVNHEQYF. The V call is TRBV6-5, the J call TRBJ2-7; TRBD1 matches 7 bases. The germline gives CDR1 MNHEY, CDR2 SVGAGI. V lost 10 bases to trimming and J lost 5 bases; unmatched junction nucleotides: 8. This CDR3 comprises 12 residues.

This rearrangement joins TRBV7-8 to TRBJ2-2; TRBD2 agrees at 9 bases. Germline assignment: CDR1 SGHVS and CDR2 FQNEAQ. This CDR3 has 16 residues. Losses at the gene ends were 3 bases for V and 5 bases for J; bases not matched to a gene: 7. The CDR3 here is CASSFPRGRATGELFF. DNA of the CDR3: TGTGCCAGCAGCTTCCCCCGCGGGAGGGCAACCGGGGAGCTGTTTTTT. The full variable domain, its missing parts supplied by reference TRBV7-8 and TRBJ2-2, is GAGVSQSPRYKVAKRGQDVALRCDPISGHVSLFWYQQALGQGPEFLTYFQNEAQLDKSGLPSDRFFAERPEGSVSTLKIQRTQQEDSAVYLCASSFPRGRATGELFFGEGSRLTVL.

The genes are TRBV5-1 and TRBJ2-7; 10 nucleotides line up with TRBD1. Germline assignment: CDR1 SGHRS and CDR2 YFSETQ. The CDR3 spans 14 residues. With 4 bases clipped from V and 1 base from J, the junction kept 2 bases outside the gene matches. The DNA of the CDR3 is TGCGCCAGCAGCGAGGGACAGGGGTCCTACGAGCAGTACTTC. Amino acid sequence: CASSEGQGSYEQYF.

The V call is TRBV7-2, the J call TRBJ2-7, with TRBD2 identical over 10 bases. CDR3 size: 16 residues. J was trimmed by 8 bases and V by 1 base; bases with no gene match: 11. In germline, CDR1 is SGHTA, CDR2 FQGNSA. The CDR3 bases are TGTGCCAGCAGCTTAGAGTCAGGAGCGGGGGGGCCGAAGCAGTACTTC. Residues: CASSLESGAGGPKQYF.

V and J are TRBV27 and TRBJ2-2; D is ambiguous. Germline assignment: CDR1 MNHEY and CDR2 SMNVEV (reference sequence). This CDR3 has 12 residues. Trimming shortened V by 6 bases and J by 5 bases, and 7 bases separated the two germline ends. DNA for the CDR3: TGTGCCAGCAGCCTCAGGACCGGGGAGCTGTTTTTT. Its protein is CASSLRTGELFF.

The sample holds a few counts of this clone. This chain joins TRBV20-1 and TRBJ2-3; D might be TRBD1 (5 bases). The length of the CDR3 is 15 residues. The ends were cut back, 3 bases at V and 0 bases at J, with 13 bases in the middle. The germline gives CDR1 DFQATT, CDR2 SNEGSKA (reference sequence). The CDR3 here is CSASIGTGSTDTQYF. CDR3 sequence (DNA): TGCAGTGCTAGTATAGGAACAGGAAGCACAGATACGCAGTATTTT.

The V call is TRBV7-9, the J call TRBJ2-7, with D possibly being TRBD2 (6 bases). CDR3 length equals 15 residues. Per the germline V gene, CDR1 is SEHNR and CDR2 is FQNEAQ (reference sequence). The ends were cut back, 4 bases at V and 0 bases at J, with 13 bases in the middle. CDR3 in amino acids: CASSWRDESSYEQYF. The DNA for the CDR3 is TGTGCCAGCAGCTGGCGGGACGAGAGCTCCTACGAGCAGTACTTC.

The chain carries TRBV7-9 and TRBJ2-4; the match to TRBD2 covers 7 bases. This CDR3 is 17 amino acids long. The germline V gene encodes CDR1 SEHNR and CDR2 FQNEAQ (reference sequence). After removal of 1 base from V and 0 bases from J, the junction contained 6 bases not matched to a gene. CDR3 nucleotide sequence: TGTGCCAGCAGCTTAGGACGGGGGGAACTAGCCAAAAACATTCAGTACTTC. It is translated as CASSLGRGELAKNIQYF.

This clone was detected only a few times. The chain uses TRBV10-2 and TRBJ2-6, with D tentatively TRBD2 (6 bases). CDR3 length: 16 residues. Germline assignment: CDR1 WSHSY and CDR2 SAAADI. The V gene lost 6 bases and the J gene lost 3 bases, with 15 bases spanning the gap. The CDR3 DNA reads as TGCGCCAGCAGCGGACGGGGGTTAAGTGGGGCCAACGTCCTGACTTTC. Encoded protein: CASSGRGLSGANVLTF.

This chain links TRBV5-5 with TRBJ1-1; D remains ambiguous. Germline CDR1 SGHKS, CDR2 YYEKEE (reference sequence). V dropped 0 bases and J dropped 5 bases, with 8 bases sitting between them. The CDR3 consists of 13 residues. The CDR3 DNA reads as TGTGCCAGCAGCTTGGCAGCGCTGACTGAAGCTTTCTTT. It is translated as CASSLAALTEAFF.

The J gene is TRBJ1-2, the V gene TRBV10-2, with D perhaps TRBD1 (6 bases). Germline V gives CDR1 WSHSY, CDR2 SAAADI. V lost 5 bases, J lost 8 bases, and 21 bases lay in between. This CDR3 spans 15 amino acids. This CDR3 reads CASSLSRGGLRGYTF. CDR3 coding DNA: TGCGCCAGCAGTCTGAGCCGTGGGGGCCTGAGAGGCTACACCTTC.

The gene calls are TRBV7-9 and TRBJ1-4, with D maybe TRBD1 (5 bases). The CDR3 has 16 amino acids. Germline loops: CDR1 SEHNR, CDR2 FQNEAQ (reference sequence). Trimming removed 4 bases from V and 0 bases from J, with 12 bases in between. In nucleotides, the CDR3 is TGTGCCAGCAGCTCCGAAACAGGTGCAACTAATGAAAAACTGTTTTTT. This gives the protein CASSSETGATNEKLFF.

V is TRBV9 and J is TRBJ1-6; D gene ambiguous. The CDR3 covers 15 residues. The germline CDR1 and CDR2 sequences are SGDLS and YYNGEE. The V and J ends lost 3 bases and 5 bases respectively, with 12 bases between them. CDR3 nucleotides: TGTGCCAGCAGCGCGCGCGGGGATCATAATTCACCCCTCCACTTT. Protein sequence: CASSARGDHNSPLHF.

This chain uses TRBV10-3 with TRBJ1-4; D is uncertain. V lost 2 bases, J lost 6 bases, and 7 bases lay in between. CDR1 ENHRY and CDR2 SYGVKD come from the germline V gene. This CDR3 comprises 13 residues. CDR3: CAISEPRDEKLFF. The DNA for the CDR3 is TGTGCCATCAGTGAGCCCCGTGATGAAAAACTGTTTTTT.

This rearrangement joins TRBV2 to TRBJ1-4; weak D call: TRBD1 (5 bases). V was clipped by 7 bases and J by 2 bases, with 11 bases between them. This CDR3 spans 14 amino acids. Germline lookup yields CDR1 SNHLY and CDR2 FYNNEI. The CDR3 reads CASMGGFTNEKLFF. The CDR3 region has the DNA TGTGCCAGCATGGGGGGTTTTACTAATGAAAAACTGTTTTTT.

The chain recombines TRBV4-1 with TRBJ1-2; 7 positions match TRBD1. V shed 4 bases, J shed 0 bases, and the junction held 8 bases outside the gene matches. This CDR3 region has 16 residues. Looked up from germline, CDR1 is MGHRA and CDR2 is YSYEKL. In DNA form, the CDR3 reads TGCGCCAGCAGCCCCAGCTTGACAGGGACTAACTATGGCTACACCTTC. It translates to CASSPSLTGTNYGYTF.

The count of this clone is one. The chain employs TRBV5-1 and TRBJ2-7; TRBD2 agrees at 9 bases. The J segment lost 2 bases and the V segment lost 4 bases, leaving 4 bases of the junction unmatched. The CDR3 contains 14 residues. Germline CDR1 and CDR2: SGHRS and YFSETQ. CDR3 sequence reads: CASSGLANAYEQYF. In DNA form, the CDR3 reads TGCGCCAGCAGCGGACTAGCGAATGCCTACGAGCAGTACTTC.